The clone carrying this TCR beta chain was observed many times. This sample is drawn from a study of regulatory T cells in long-lasting Graves disease. The time point was: persistent/refractory GD, antithyroid drugs over 5 years with positive TRAb. Isolated PBMC RNA provided the starting material for the TCR library. Relying on iRepertoire HTBI primers and Arm-PCR of CDR3 regions, the team built TCR beta libraries. Each CDR3 protein is one row after TCRdb ran MiXCR on the multiplex PCR reads. Here the sample spans about 660,000 distinct CDR3 sequences, about 32% being singletons. Specimen: peripheral blood mononuclear cells (PBMCs), collected when the disease was refractory, from a patient treated with antithyroid drugs. The source of this sequence is a female donor with Graves disease.

For the CDR3, the DNA is TGTGCCAGCAGTGATACAGAAGACTATGGCTACACCTTC. Its protein is CASSDTEDYGYTF. The chain recombines TRBV2 with TRBJ1-2; D is undetermined. Trimming stripped 3 bases from V and 3 bases from J, with 8 bases between. Germline CDR1 reads SNHLY; CDR2 reads FYNNEI. This CDR3 is 13 amino acids long.